The T cell receptor beta chain under discussion was sequenced for a study of blood T cell repertoires in COVID-19. Background on the study: Collection of acute and convalescent COVID-19 samples took place in the United States, Italy and Spain. T cells, B-cell-depleted T cells, or PBMCs provided the cDNA or gDNA that served as material.

Authors' methods: Estimated nucleated cell counts came from reference gene primer amplification. Here immunoSEQ multiplex PCR was the method, and the copy in TCRdb shows in-frame clones only, minus some. From that table come the V and J calls and clone size; the DNA was used to work out D and trimming. The table includes a few hundred thousand clones, approximately 77% detected once. CDR1 is MNHEY and CDR2 is SVGAGI in the germline V gene. CDR3 length: 14 residues. V was trimmed by 6 bases and J by 6 bases, leaving 17 bases between them. Sequences were obtained from peripheral blood. The sequence was collected from a woman in her late teens or twenties with acute or convalescent COVID-19. The chain uses TRBV6-5 and TRBJ1-2, with no clear D. CDR3 protein: CASSKNAGLDGYTF. In DNA, the CDR3 is TGTGCCAGCAGCAAAAATGCGGGGTTGGATGGCTACACCTTC.